This T cell receptor (beta chain) was captured by sequencing in a study of blood T cell repertoires in COVID-19. At the level of the study: Sources were T cells, B-cell-depleted T cells, or PBMCs; the material itself was cDNA or gDNA.

Germline V CDR1 and CDR2: SGDLS, YYNGEE. This CDR3 spans 15 amino acids. V was pared by 2 bases and J by 7 bases, with 15 bases between. Measured with immunoSEQ multiplex PCR; TCRdb has only the in-frame clones, and not every one. Found here are roughly 65,000 clones, 86% of them singletons; the top ten hold approximately 4.2%. The chain couples TRBV9 to TRBJ1-4; D ambiguous. Sequenced sample: peripheral blood. This receptor was taken from a man aged 45 to 65 with acute or convalescent COVID-19. This CDR3 reads CASSVAYGPVEKLFF. CDR3 in DNA: TGTGCCAGCAGCGTCGCCTACGGTCCTGTTGAAAAACTGTTTTTT. Variable domain in full (rest from reference TRBV9 and TRBJ1-4): DSGVTQTPKHLITATGQRVTLRCSPRSGDLSVYWYQQSLDQGLQFLIQYYNGEERAKGNILERFSAQQFPDLHSELNLSSLELGDSALYFCASSVAYGPVEKLFFGSGTQLSVL.